The clone carrying this TCR beta chain showed up just a few times. Its antigen is not identified. The data belong to a study of blood T cells in healthy people across ages. Together with a sample-barcoded 5' primer, a J-beta primer mix was included in a second PCR lasting roughly 6 to 12 cycles. Each CDR3 protein gets one entry after TCRdb re-called the 5' RACE reads with MiXCR. The sample holds over 1.5 million distinct CDR3 sequences, 49% seen once. The germline V gene encodes CDR1 SGHVS and CDR2 FQNEAQ. Deletions cut 4 bases from V and 8 bases from J, with 21 bases between. CDR3 length: 16 amino acids. Study-wide points: Per-million-T-cell TCR beta diversity fell roughly linearly with age.

The rearrangement joins TRBV7-8 to TRBJ2-1; perhaps TRBD2 as D (6 bases). The sample consisted of blood. This sequence originates from a woman aged 40 to 50 in good health. DNA for the CDR3: TGTGCCAGCAGCTGGAGTCTAAGGAGATGGGGGGATGAGCAGTTCTTC. This codes for CASSWSLRRWGDEQFF.